The table lists the clone carrying this TCR beta chain with a few counts. Its antigen is still unknown. Employing constant-segment primers, 5'RACE generated TCR alpha and TCR beta cDNA libraries bearing sample barcodes and UMIs. Each CDR3 protein gets one entry after TCRdb re-called the 5' RACE reads with MiXCR. The table includes around 510,000 distinct CDR3 sequences, about 20% detected once. CDR3 length: 18 residues. Germline V lookup: CDR1 GTSNPN, CDR2 SVGIG (reference sequence). Trimming took 1 base from V and 6 from J, leaving 22 bases between them. The sample comes from a study of T-cell memory formation after mild COVID-19. Overall study findings and caveats: Clones contracting across day 15 to 85 had a balanced CD4/CD8 profile; later expanding clones leaned CD4+.

The material sequenced was PBMCs or a T cell subset sorted from them (not recorded which). This chain uses TRBV30 with TRBJ1-6, with D perhaps TRBD1 (5 bases). The TCR was taken from an adult woman who had mild COVID-19 (a few samples of this study predate the infection). Cell type and time point are not known. CDR3 coding DNA: TGTGCCTGGAGTGCCTGGGGGGTGGCAGGCCGGGGTAATTCACCCCTCCACTTT. It codes for CAWSAWGVAGRGNSPLHF.